This T cell receptor beta chain was documented in a study of blood T cell repertoires in COVID-19. The overall study: Italy, Spain and the United States were the sources of the convalescent and acute COVID-19 samples. In each case, the material was cDNA or gDNA derived from T cells, B-cell-depleted T cells, or PBMCs.

Authors' analysis steps: Estimated nucleated cell counts came from reference gene primer amplification. TCRdb's copy holds only in-frame clones and misses some; the assay was immunoSEQ multiplex PCR. That table furnishes V, J and clone size, whereas the DNA furnished D and trimming. Of just over 150,000 clones listed, 85% to 95% are singletons. This CDR3 region has 14 residues. Germline V CDR1 and CDR2: MNHEY, SVGAGI. The V and J ends lost 10 bases and 0 bases respectively, with 16 bases between them. The sample comprised peripheral blood. The chain employs TRBV6-5 and TRBJ2-7; possibly TRBD2 for D (5 bases). This sequence was found in a woman between 45 and 60 years old with acute or convalescent COVID-19. The CDR3 DNA is TGTGCCACCACATACGGACTTAGCTCCTACGAGCAGTACTTC. Translated: CATTYGLSSYEQYF.